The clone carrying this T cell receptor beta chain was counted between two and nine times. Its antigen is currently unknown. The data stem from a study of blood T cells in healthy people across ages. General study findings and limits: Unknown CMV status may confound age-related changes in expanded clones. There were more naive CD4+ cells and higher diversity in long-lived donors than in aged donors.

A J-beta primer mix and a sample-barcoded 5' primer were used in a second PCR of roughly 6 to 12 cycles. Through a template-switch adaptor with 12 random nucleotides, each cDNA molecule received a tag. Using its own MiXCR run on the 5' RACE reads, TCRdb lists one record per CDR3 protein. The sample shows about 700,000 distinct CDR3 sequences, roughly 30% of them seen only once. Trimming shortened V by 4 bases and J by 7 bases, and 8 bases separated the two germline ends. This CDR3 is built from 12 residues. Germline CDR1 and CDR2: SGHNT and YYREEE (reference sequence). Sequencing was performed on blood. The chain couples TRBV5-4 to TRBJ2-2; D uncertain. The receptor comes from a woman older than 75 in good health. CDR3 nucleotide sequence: TGTGCCAGCAGCGCTTCTGGCGGGGAGCTGTTTTTT. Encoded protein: CASSASGGELFF.